This section outlines one T cell receptor beta chain sequence together with its context. Its cognate antigen is unknown. The data were taken from a study of monozygotic twins with inflammatory bowel disease. General study findings and limits: No one strong IBD-associated signal or clonotype was supported. Especially with disease activity, IBD patients shared fewer clonotypes with others than healthy twins did.

This CDR3 is built from 15 residues. Germline CDR1 SGHTA, CDR2 FQGNSA. Using the 5' RACE reads, TCRdb records one entry per CDR3 protein without DNA. In all, the sample yields a few hundred thousand distinct CDR3 sequences. The source is a human donor with ulcerative colitis or Crohn's disease, or a healthy co-twin of an affected twin (not recorded which). The rearrangement joins TRBV7-2 to TRBJ2-5. Sequenced input: blood. The CDR3 loop is CASSLVGRGQETQYF.